This T cell receptor (beta chain) was retrieved from a study of persistence of HIV-infected CD4 T cells. Study summary: Donors had been on suppressive ART for a median of 8 years.

In the case of this clone: Its antigen is unknown.

Study-wide points: Degenerate expanded CDR3beta sequences were enriched among CMV- and Gag-responding cells.

Sequencing used immunoSEQ version 4 in survey mode. Clones were read by immunoSEQ multiplex PCR, and TCRdb kept only the in-frame ones, dropping some. This table has 35,000 to 55,000 clones, 89% appearing once. Cells were stimulated nonspecifically with anti-CD3/anti-CD28 magnetic beads. Responding CD4+ T cells were sorted by upregulation of both CD40 ligand and CD69. Donors were HIV-1-infected adults who began suppressive ART during chronic infection. The sequence was collected from an adult man with HIV who was CMV-seropositive. This specimen consisted of CD4+ T cells sorted from PBMCs after approximately 20-hour stimulation, obtained from a patient who received antiretroviral therapy.

CDR3 coding DNA: TGCGCCAGCAGCCAACTAGCGGGGGGGGCCCAGTACTTC. Translation: CASSQLAGGAQYF. The chain combines TRBV4-1 with TRBJ2-5; 12 nucleotides align to TRBD2. V was clipped by 2 bases and J by 9 bases; unmatched bases: 1. The CDR3 is 13 amino acids. Germline CDR1 reads MGHRA; CDR2 reads YSYEKL.